One and the same sample provided the 9 T cell receptor beta chains below, sequenced in a study of post-analysis software for immune sequencing data (dated by TCRdb to 2015 to 2017). These TCRs are of unknown antigen specificity. The library came from PCR. The listed sequencing device is Illumina HiSeq 2500. To reduce PCR and sequencing biases, unique molecular identifiers were incorporated into the TCR beta cDNA libraries. TCRdb passed the public sequencing reads through fastp at Q25 and MiXCR, retaining productive beta sequences. Rows with a matching CDR3 protein are joined into one entry that keeps the most common DNA and genes. A total of over 300,000 distinct CDR3 sequences appear in this sample, 30% to 45% of them only once. The ten largest clones take up 10% to 15% of the sample. General study outcomes and caveats: Significantly higher frequencies in patients than in controls were found for roughly 5 TRBV segments, including TRBV5-6, TRBV5-1 and TRBV20-1.

Sample: blood. The receptors here all came from a girl aged 5 to 17 with multiple sclerosis.

The table lists this clonotype with a few counts. This sequence joins TRBV10-3 and TRBJ1-6, with D possibly TRBD1 on 6 matching bases. CDR3 size: 14 residues. V lost 3 bases to trimming and J lost 10 bases, with 13 bases between them. The germline gives CDR1 ENHRY, CDR2 SYGVKD. For the CDR3, the DNA is TGTGCCATCAGTGATGGGGCAGGGGAGTCACCCCTCCACTTT. It translates to CAISDGAGESPLHF.

The CDR3 spells CASSLGQGRTEAFF. CDR3 bases: TGTGCCAGCTCCTTGGGACAGGGAAGGACTGAAGCTTTCTTT. The gene calls are TRBV25-1 and TRBJ1-1; 9 bases are shared with TRBD1. This CDR3 has 14 amino acids. The J segment lost 5 bases and the V segment lost 8 bases, leaving 9 bases of the junction unmatched. CDR1 and CDR2 from the germline V gene are MGHDK and SYGVNS.

This clonotype occurred a few times. The chain recombines TRBV2 with TRBJ2-7; D unclear. Trimming shortened V by 8 bases and J by 7 bases, and 18 bases separated the two germline ends. Germline V lookup: CDR1 SNHLY, CDR2 FYNNEI. This CDR3 has 13 residues. The DNA for the CDR3 is TGTGCCAGCCGGAGCACAAAGGAAGCGGAGCAGTACTTC. This gives the protein CASRSTKEAEQYF.

The chain recombines TRBV6-2 or TRBV6-3 with TRBJ1-1; 9 bases match TRBD1. CDR3 size: 13 residues. Germline V CDR1 and CDR2: MNHEY, SVGEGT. V was pared by 6 bases and J by 6 bases, with 5 bases of the junction left unmatched. The CDR3 sequence is CASSGQGLAEAFF. Here the CDR3 DNA reads TGTGCCAGCAGCGGACAGGGGTTGGCTGAAGCTTTCTTT.

Details on this clonotype: A read error may produce the germline difference seen at one junction end. The CDR3 region is CASSASRQSYTEAYF. The CDR3 DNA reads TGTGCCAGCAGCGCCTCGCGGCAGTCTTACACTGAAGCTTATTTT. The chain joins TRBV6-5 to TRBJ1-1; no firm D call. CDR3 length equals 15 residues. Germline V CDR1 and CDR2: MNHEY, SVGAGI.

The chain recombines TRBV20-1 with TRBJ1-1, with D unresolved. The germline V and J ends were trimmed by 5 bases and 5 bases, with 15 bases remaining between them. Germline CDR1 and CDR2: DFQATT and SNEGSKA (reference sequence). The CDR3 is made up of 13 amino acids. The CDR3 region is CSAVDGLGTEAFF. Here the CDR3 DNA reads TGCAGTGCTGTCGACGGCCTGGGAACTGAAGCTTTCTTT.

This sequence joins TRBV5-8 and TRBJ1-5; the D gene is possibly TRBD1 (6 bases). CDR1 is SGHTS, CDR2 YDEGEE, per germline. Trimming removed 5 bases from V and 8 bases from J, with 14 bases in between. This CDR3 contains 13 residues. The CDR3 region is CASRHDRFKPQHF. The CDR3, as DNA: TGTGCCAGCAGACATGACAGGTTTAAGCCCCAGCATTTT.

This rearrangement joins TRBV24-1 to TRBJ2-1, with 7 positions matching TRBD1. In germline, CDR1 is KGHDR, CDR2 SFDVKD. V gave up 3 bases and J gave up 7 bases; unmatched junction bases: 5. This CDR3 is built from 14 residues. The CDR3 DNA follows: TGTGCCACCAGTGATCCGTCAGGGGGAAATGAGCAGTTCTTC. Translated, it gives CATSDPSGGNEQFF.

This clonotype was recorded a few times. V and J are TRBV4-3 and TRBJ1-6; no reliable D call. Germline loops: CDR1 LGHNA, CDR2 YSLEER. This CDR3 has 13 residues. V lost 0 bases and J 9 bases, leaving 6 bases between the germline ends. The CDR3, as DNA: TGCGCCAGCAGCCAAGATGACGGTTCACCCCTCCACTTT. This sequence encodes CASSQDDGSPLHF.